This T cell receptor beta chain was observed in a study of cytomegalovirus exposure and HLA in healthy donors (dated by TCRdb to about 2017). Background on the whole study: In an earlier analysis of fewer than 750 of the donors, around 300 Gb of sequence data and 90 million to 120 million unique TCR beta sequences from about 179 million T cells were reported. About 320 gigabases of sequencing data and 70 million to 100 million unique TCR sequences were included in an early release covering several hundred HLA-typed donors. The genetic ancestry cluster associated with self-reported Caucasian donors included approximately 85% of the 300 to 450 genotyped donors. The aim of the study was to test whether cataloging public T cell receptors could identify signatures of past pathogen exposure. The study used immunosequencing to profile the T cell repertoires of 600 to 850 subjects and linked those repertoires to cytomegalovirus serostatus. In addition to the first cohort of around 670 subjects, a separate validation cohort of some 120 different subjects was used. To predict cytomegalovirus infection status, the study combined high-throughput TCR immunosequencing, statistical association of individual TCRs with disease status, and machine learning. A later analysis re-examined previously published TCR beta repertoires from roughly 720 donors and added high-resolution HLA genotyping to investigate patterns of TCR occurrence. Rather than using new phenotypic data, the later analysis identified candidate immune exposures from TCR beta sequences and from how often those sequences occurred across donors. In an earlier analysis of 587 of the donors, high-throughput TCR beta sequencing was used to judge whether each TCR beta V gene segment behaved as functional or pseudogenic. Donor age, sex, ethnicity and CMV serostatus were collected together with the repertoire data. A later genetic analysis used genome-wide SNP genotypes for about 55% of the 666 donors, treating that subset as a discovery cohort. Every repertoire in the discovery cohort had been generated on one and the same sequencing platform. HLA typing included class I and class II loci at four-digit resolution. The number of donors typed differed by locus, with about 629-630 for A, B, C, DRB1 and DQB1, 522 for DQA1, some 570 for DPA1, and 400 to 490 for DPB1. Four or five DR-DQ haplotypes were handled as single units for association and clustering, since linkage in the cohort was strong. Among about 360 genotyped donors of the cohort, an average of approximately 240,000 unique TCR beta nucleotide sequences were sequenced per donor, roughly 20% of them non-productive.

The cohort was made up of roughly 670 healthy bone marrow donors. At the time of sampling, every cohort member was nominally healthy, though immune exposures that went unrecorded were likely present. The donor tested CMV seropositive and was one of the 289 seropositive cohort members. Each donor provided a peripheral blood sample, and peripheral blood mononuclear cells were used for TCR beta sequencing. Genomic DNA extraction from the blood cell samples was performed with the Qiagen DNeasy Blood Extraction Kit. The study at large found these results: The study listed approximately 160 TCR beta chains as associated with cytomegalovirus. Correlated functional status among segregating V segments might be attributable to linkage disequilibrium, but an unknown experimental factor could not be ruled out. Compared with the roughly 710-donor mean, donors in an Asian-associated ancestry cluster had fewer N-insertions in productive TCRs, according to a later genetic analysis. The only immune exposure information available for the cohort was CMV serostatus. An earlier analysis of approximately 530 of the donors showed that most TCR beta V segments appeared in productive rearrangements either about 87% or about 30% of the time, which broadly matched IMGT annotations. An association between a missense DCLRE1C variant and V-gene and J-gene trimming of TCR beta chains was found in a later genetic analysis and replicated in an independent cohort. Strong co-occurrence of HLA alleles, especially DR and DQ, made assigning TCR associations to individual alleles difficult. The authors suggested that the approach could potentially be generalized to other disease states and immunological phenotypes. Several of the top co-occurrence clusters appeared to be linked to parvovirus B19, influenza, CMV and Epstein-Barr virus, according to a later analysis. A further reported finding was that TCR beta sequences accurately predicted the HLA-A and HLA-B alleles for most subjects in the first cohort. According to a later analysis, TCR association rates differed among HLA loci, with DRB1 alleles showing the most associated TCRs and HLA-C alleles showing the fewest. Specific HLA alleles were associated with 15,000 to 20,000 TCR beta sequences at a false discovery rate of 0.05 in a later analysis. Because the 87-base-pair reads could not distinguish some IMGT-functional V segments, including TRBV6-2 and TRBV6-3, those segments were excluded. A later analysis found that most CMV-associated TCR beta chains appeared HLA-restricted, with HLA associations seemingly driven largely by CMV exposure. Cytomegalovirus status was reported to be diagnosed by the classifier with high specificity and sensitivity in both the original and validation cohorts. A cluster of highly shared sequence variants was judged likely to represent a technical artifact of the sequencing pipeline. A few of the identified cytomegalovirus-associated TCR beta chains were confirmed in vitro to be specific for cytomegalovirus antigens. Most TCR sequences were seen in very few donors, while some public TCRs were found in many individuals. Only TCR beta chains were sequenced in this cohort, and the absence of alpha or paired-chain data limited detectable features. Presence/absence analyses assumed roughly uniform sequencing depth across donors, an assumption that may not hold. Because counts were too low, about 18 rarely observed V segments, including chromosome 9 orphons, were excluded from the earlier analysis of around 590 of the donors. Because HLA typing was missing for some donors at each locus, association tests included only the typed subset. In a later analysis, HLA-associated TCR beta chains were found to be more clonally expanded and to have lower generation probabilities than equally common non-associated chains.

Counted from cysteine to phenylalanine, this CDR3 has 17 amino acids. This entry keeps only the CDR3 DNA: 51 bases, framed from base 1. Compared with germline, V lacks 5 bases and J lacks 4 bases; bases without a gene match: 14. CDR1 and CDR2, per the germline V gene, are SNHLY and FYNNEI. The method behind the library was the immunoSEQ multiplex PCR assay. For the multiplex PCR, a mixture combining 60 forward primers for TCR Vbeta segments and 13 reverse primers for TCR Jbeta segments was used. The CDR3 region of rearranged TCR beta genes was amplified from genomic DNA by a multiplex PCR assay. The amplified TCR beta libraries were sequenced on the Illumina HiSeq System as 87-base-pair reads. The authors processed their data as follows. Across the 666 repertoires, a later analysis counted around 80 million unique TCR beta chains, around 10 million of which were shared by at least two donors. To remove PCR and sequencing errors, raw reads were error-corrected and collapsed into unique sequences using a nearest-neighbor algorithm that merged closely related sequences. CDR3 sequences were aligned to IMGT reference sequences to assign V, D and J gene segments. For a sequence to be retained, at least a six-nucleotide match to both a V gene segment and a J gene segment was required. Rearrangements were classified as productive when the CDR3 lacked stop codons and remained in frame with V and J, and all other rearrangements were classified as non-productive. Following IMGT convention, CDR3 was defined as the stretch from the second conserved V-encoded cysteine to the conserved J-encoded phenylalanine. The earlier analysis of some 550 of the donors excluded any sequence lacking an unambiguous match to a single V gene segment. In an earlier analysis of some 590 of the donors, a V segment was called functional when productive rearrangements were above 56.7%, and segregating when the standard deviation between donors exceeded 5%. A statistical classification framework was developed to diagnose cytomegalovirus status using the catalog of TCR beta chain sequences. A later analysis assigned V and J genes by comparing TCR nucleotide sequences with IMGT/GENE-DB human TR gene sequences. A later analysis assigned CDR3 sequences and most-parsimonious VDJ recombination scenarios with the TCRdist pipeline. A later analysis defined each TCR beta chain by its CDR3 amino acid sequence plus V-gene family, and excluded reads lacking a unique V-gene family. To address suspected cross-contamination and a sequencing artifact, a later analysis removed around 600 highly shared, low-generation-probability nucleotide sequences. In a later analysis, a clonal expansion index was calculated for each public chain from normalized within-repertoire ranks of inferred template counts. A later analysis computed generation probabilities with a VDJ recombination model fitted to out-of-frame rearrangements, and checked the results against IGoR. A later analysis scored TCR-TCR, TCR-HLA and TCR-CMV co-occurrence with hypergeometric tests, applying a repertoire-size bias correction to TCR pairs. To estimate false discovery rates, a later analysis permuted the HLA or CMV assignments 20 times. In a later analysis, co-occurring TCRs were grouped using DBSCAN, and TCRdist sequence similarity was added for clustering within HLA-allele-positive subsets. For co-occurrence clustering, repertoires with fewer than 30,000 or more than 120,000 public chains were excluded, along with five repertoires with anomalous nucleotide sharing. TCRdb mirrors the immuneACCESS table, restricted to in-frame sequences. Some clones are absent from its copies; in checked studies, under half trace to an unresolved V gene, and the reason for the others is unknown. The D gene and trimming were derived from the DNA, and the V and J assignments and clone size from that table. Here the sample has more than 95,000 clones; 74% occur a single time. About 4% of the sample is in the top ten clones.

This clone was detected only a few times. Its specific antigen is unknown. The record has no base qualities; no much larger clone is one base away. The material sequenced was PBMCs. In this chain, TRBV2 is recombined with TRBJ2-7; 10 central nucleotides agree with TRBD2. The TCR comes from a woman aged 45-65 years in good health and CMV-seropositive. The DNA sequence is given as TGTGCCAGCAGTACTAGCGGGGATCGCGGGACGTTATACGAGCAGTACTTC. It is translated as CASSTSGDRGTLYEQYF.